Following are 10 T cell receptor beta chains from one sample sequenced in a study of OX40 agonist ivuxolimab in advanced cancers. Sequencing used immunoSEQ multiplex PCR; TCRdb keeps in-frame clones, though not all of them. This sample yields more than 95,000 clones, of which 91% are seen a single time; around 0.32% belongs to the top ten. The sample was CD4+ or CD8+ T cells sorted from blood, taken in a trial of the OX40 agonist ivuxolimab. These receptors were collected from an adult with an advanced solid tumor such as melanoma, head and neck, liver or kidney cancer.

The V gene is TRBV11-1, the J gene TRBJ2-5; D is unclear. Germline V gene lookup returns CDR1 SGHAT and CDR2 FQDESV (reference sequence). The CDR3 is made up of 13 amino acids. The ends were cut back, 4 bases at V and 3 bases at J, with 9 bases in the middle. The CDR3 DNA sequence: TGTGCCAGCAGCTCCGACTTAAAAGAGACCCAGTACTTC. Amino acid sequence: CASSSDLKETQYF.

The rearrangement uses TRBV6-1 and TRBJ2-2; D unclear. Germline CDR1 MNHNS, CDR2 SASEGT. This CDR3 comprises 15 residues. Trimming left V 7 bases short and J 2 bases short, with 14 bases between. The CDR3 DNA is TGTGCCAGCATACCGAGGACGGTTAACACCGGGGAGCTGTTTTTT. Translated, it gives CASIPRTVNTGELFF.

The genes are TRBV6-1 and TRBJ2-2, with 12 nucleotides matching TRBD2. Germline assignment: CDR1 MNHNS and CDR2 SASEGT. CDR3 length: 19 residues. Unmatched junction bases numbered 16, after V lost 4 bases and J lost 7 bases. The CDR3 nucleotides read TGTGCCAGCAGTGGAGGGCGGACTAGCGGGAACAGGGGCAGCGGGGAGCTGTTTTTT. Protein: CASSGGRTSGNRGSGELFF.

This clone was found once. The chain recombines TRBV5-4 with TRBJ2-7; TRBD2 matches at 14 bases. In germline, CDR1 is SGHNT, CDR2 YYREEE (reference sequence). J was trimmed by 3 bases and V by 3 bases; bases with no gene match: 8. CDR3 length equals 17 residues. The CDR3 protein is CASSSRLAGGPGYEQYF. The CDR3 nucleotides are TGTGCCAGCAGCTCCCGACTAGCGGGAGGGCCGGGCTACGAGCAGTACTTC. Full variable domain (remainder filled in from reference TRBV5-4 and TRBJ2-7): ETGVTQSPTHLIKTRGQQVTLRCSSQSGHNTVSWYQQALGQGPQFIFQYYREEENGRGNFPPRFSGLQFPNYSSELNVNALELDDSALYLCASSSRLAGGPGYEQYFGPGTRLTVT.

The rearrangement links TRBV30 to TRBJ2-7; D unclear. Trimming cost V 0 bases and J 6 bases, with 12 bases left between them. Germline V lookup: CDR1 GTSNPN, CDR2 SVGIG (reference sequence). The length of the CDR3 is 13 residues. DNA of the CDR3: TGTGCCTGGAGTGTTTATCAGGCCTCCGAGCAGTACTTC. It translates to CAWSVYQASEQYF.

The chain is built from TRBV7-9 and TRBJ2-3; 13 bases align to TRBD2. CDR1 is SEHNR and CDR2 is FQNEAQ in the germline V gene (reference sequence). With 5 bases clipped from V and 5 bases from J, the junction kept 4 bases outside the gene matches. The CDR3 covers 15 residues. The CDR3 sequence: CASSPGLAGIDTQYF. The CDR3 region has the DNA TGTGCCAGCAGCCCGGGACTAGCGGGGATAGATACGCAGTATTTT.

The chain couples TRBV18 to TRBJ2-5, with a tentative D call TRBD1 (6 bases). Germline assignment: CDR1 KGHSH and CDR2 LQKENI. Trimming shortened V by 1 base and J by 4 bases, and 13 bases separated the two germline ends. The CDR3 consists of 15 residues. CDR3 DNA sequence: TGTGCCAGCTCACCACTCCGGGACAACGGAGAGACCCAGTACTTC. Translation: CASSPLRDNGETQYF.

The rearrangement joins TRBV5-1 to TRBJ2-5; no firm D call. The CDR3 loop spans 13 amino acids. Trimming shortened V by 4 bases and J by 0 bases, and 7 bases separated the two germline ends. CDR1 is SGHRS, CDR2 YFSETQ, per germline. CDR3: CASSPGYQETQYF. CDR3 DNA sequence: TGCGCCAGCAGCCCTGGGTACCAAGAGACCCAGTACTTC. The full variable domain, in which reference TRBV5-1 and TRBJ2-5 provide the parts outside the CDR3, is KAGVTQTPRYLIKTRGQQVTLSCSPISGHRSVSWYQQTPGQGLQFLFEYFSETQRNKGNFPGRFSGRQFSNSRSEMNVSTLELGDSALYLCASSPGYQETQYFGPGTRLLVL.

The V gene is TRBV7-3, the J gene TRBJ2-5, with D hard to call. Trimming took 8 bases from V and 3 from J, leaving 13 bases between them. CDR3 size: 13 residues. Germline loops: CDR1 SGHTA, CDR2 FQGTGA. CDR3 amino acids: CASAVIPKETQYF. As DNA, the CDR3 is TGTGCCAGCGCGGTAATTCCCAAAGAGACCCAGTACTTC. The entire variable domain, with the rest obtained from reference TRBV7-3 and TRBJ2-5, is as follows: GAGVSQTPSNKVTEKGKYVELRCDPISGHTALYWYRQSLGQGPEFLIYFQGTGAADDSGLPNDRFFAVRPEGSVSTLKIQRTERGDSAVYLCASAVIPKETQYFGPGTRLLVL.

This chain connects TRBV7-8 to TRBJ2-7; possible D gene TRBD2, 6 bases. The CDR3 has 14 amino acids. Trimming pared 0 bases from V and 2 bases from J, leaving 8 bases between. From germline, CDR1 is SGHVS and CDR2 FQNEAQ. CDR3 nucleotides: TGTGCCAGCAGCTTAGCCGGGAGAACCTACGAGCAGTACTTC. Translating it yields CASSLAGRTYEQYF.